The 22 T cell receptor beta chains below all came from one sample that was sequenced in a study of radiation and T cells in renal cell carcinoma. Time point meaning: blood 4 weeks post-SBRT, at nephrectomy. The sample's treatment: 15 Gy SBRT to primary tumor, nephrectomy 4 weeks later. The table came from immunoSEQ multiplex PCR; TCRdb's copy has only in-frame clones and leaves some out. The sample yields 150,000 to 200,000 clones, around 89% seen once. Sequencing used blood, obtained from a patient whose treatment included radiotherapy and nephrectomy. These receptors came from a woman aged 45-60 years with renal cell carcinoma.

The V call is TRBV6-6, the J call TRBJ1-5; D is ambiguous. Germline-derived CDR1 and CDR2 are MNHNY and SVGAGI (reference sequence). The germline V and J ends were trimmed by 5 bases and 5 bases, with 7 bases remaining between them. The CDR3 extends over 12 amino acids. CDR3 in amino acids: CASSRRYQPQHF. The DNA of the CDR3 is TGTGCCAGCAGTCGTAGGTATCAGCCCCAGCATTTT.

CDR3 DNA sequence: TGCGCCAGCAGCCAAGATAGTGAAACAGATACGCAGTATTTT. The encoded protein is CASSQDSETDTQYF. The chain links TRBV4-1 to TRBJ2-3, with D hard to call. The ends were cut back, 0 bases at V and 3 bases at J, with 7 bases in the middle. This CDR3 contains 14 residues. In germline, CDR1 is MGHRA, CDR2 YSYEKL.

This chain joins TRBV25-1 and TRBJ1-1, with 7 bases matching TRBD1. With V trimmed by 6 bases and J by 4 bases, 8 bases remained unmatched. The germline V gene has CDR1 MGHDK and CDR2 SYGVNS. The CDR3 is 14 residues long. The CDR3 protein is CASRDRAGGTEAFF. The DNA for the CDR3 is TGTGCCAGCAGAGACAGGGCTGGAGGCACTGAAGCTTTCTTT.

The CDR3 nucleotides read TGTGCCAGCAGCTTGGAAGCTGTCTCCTACAATGAGCAGTTCTTC. Translation: CASSLEAVSYNEQFF. The V gene is TRBV5-6, the J gene TRBJ2-1; no clear D gene. This CDR3 has 15 residues. Trimming shortened V by 0 bases and J by 0 bases, and 7 bases separated the two germline ends. The V gene's germline CDR1 is SGHDT and CDR2 YYEEEE.

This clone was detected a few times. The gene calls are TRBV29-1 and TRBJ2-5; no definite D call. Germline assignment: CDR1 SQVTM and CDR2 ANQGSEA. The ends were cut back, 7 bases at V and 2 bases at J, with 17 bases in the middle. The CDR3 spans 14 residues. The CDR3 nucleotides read TGCAGCGCCAACAGAGTAGAGCATCAAGAGACCCAGTACTTC. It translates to CSANRVEHQETQYF.

The CDR3 sequence is CASTRQGFEKLFF. The DNA of the CDR3 is TGTGCCAGCACAAGACAGGGTTTTGAAAAACTGTTTTTT. The genes are TRBV2 and TRBJ1-4; TRBD1 matches at 7 bases. Germline CDR1 is SNHLY and CDR2 is FYNNEI. This CDR3 is built from 13 residues. Trimming took 7 bases from V and 7 from J; bases not matched to a gene: 6.

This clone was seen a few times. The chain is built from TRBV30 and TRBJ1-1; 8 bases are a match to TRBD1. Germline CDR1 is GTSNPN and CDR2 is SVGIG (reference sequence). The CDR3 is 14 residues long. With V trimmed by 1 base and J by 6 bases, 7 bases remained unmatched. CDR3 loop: CAWSAVQGGAEAFF. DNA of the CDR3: TGTGCCTGGAGTGCGGTACAGGGGGGTGCTGAAGCTTTCTTT.

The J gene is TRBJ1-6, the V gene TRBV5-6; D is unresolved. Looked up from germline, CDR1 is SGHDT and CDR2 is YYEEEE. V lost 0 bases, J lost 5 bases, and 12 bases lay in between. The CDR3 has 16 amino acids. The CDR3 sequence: CASSLVPGSNNSPLHF. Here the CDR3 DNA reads TGTGCCAGCAGCTTGGTTCCTGGATCGAATAATTCACCCCTCCACTTT.

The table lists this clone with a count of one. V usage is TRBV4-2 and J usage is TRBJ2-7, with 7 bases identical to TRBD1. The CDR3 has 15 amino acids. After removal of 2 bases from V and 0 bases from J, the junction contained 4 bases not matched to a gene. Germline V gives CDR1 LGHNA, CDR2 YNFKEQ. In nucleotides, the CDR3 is TGTGCCAGCAGCCAAATTTGGGACAGCTCCTACGAGCAGTACTTC. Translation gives CASSQIWDSSYEQYF.

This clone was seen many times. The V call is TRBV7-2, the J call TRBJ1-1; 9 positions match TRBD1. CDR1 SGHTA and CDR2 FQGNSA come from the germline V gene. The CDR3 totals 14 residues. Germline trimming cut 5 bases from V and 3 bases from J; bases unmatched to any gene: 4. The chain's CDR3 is CASSVRQGDTEAFF. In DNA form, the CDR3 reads TGTGCCAGCAGCGTCCGACAGGGGGACACTGAAGCTTTCTTT.

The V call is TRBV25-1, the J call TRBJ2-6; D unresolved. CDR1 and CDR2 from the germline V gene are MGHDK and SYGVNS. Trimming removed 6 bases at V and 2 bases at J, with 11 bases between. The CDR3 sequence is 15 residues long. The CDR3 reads CASSPSVAGANVLTF. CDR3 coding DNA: TGTGCCAGCAGCCCTTCGGTAGCTGGGGCCAACGTCCTGACTTTC.

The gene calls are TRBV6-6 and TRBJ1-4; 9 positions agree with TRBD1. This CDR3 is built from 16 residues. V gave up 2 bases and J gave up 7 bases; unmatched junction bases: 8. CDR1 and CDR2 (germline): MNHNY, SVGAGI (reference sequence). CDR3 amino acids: CASSYPRDRVFEKLFF. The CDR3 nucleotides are TGTGCCAGCAGTTACCCCCGGGACAGGGTTTTTGAAAAACTGTTTTTT.

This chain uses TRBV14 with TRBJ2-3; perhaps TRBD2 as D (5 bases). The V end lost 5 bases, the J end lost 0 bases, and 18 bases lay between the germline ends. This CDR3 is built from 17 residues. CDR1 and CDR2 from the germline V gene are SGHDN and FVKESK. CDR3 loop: CASSDIDGVWSTDTQYF. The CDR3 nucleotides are TGTGCCAGCAGCGATATAGACGGGGTTTGGAGCACAGATACGCAGTATTTT.

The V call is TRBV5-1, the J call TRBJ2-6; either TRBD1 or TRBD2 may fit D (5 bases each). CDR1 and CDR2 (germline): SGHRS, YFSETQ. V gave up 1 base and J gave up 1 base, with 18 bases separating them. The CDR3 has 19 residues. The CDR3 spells CASSLTLGTAISGANVLTF. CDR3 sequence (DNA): TGCGCCAGCAGCTTGACATTGGGGACGGCGATTTCTGGGGCCAACGTCCTGACTTTC.

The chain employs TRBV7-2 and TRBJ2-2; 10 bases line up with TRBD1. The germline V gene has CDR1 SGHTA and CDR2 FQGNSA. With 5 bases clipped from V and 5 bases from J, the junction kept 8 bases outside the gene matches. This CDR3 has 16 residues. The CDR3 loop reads CASSAGGDRGTGELFF. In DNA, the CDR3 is TGTGCCAGCAGCGCCGGGGGGGACAGGGGAACCGGGGAGCTGTTTTTT.

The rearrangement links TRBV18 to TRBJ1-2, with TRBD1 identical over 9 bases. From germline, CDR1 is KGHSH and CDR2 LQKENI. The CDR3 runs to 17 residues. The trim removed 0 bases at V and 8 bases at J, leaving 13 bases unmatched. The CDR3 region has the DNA TGTGCCAGCTCACCACCGACGGACAGGGGAAAGGGGAAGGGCTACACCTTC. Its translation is CASSPPTDRGKGKGYTF.

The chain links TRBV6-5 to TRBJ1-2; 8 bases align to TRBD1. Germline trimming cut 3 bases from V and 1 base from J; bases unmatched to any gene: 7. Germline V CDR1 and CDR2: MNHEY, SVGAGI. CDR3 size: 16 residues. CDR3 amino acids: CASSYVTGGNNYGYTF. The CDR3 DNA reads TGTGCCAGCAGTTATGTTACAGGGGGTAATAACTATGGCTACACCTTC.

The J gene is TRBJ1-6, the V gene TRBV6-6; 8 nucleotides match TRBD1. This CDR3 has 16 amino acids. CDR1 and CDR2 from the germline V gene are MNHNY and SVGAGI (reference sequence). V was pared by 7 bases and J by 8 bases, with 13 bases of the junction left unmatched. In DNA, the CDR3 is TGTGCCAGCACCTACGGGGCAGGGGGCGTCCATTCACCCCTCCACTTT. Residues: CASTYGAGGVHSPLHF.

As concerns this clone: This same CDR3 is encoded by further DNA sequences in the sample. In DNA, the CDR3 is TGCGCCAGCAGCTTAGGAGGGGGAAGGACAGATACGCAGTATTTT. Protein product: CASSLGGGRTDTQYF. This chain connects TRBV5-1 to TRBJ2-3, with D possibly called TRBD1 or TRBD2 (6 bases each). V gave up 2 bases and J gave up 3 bases, with 13 bases separating them. Germline CDR1 reads SGHRS; CDR2 reads YFSETQ. The CDR3 runs to 15 residues.

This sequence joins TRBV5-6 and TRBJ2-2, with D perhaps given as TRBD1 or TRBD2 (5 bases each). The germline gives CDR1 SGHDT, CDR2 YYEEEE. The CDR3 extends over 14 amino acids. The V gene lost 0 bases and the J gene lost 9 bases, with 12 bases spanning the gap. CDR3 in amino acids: CASSLVGVRWELFF. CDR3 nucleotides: TGTGCCAGCAGCTTGGTGGGGGTTCGCTGGGAGCTGTTTTTT.

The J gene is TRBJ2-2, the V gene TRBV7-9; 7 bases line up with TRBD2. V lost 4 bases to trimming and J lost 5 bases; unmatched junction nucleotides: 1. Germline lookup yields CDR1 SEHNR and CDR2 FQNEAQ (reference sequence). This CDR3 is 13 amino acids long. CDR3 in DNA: TGTGCCAGCAGCTGGGAGGGAACCGGGGAGCTGTTTTTT. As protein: CASSWEGTGELFF.

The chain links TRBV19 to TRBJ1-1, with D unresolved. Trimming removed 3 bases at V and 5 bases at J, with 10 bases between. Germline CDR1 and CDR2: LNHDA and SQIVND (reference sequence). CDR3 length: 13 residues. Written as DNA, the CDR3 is TGTGCCAGTAGTATCGGGCTGGAAACTGAAGCTTTCTTT. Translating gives CASSIGLETEAFF. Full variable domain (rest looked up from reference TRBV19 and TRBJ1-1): DGGITQSPKYLFRKEGQNVTLSCEQNLNHDAMYWYRQDPGQGLRLIYYSQIVNDFQKGDIAEGYSVSREKKESFPLTVTSAQKNPTAFYLCASSIGLETEAFFGQGTRLTVV.